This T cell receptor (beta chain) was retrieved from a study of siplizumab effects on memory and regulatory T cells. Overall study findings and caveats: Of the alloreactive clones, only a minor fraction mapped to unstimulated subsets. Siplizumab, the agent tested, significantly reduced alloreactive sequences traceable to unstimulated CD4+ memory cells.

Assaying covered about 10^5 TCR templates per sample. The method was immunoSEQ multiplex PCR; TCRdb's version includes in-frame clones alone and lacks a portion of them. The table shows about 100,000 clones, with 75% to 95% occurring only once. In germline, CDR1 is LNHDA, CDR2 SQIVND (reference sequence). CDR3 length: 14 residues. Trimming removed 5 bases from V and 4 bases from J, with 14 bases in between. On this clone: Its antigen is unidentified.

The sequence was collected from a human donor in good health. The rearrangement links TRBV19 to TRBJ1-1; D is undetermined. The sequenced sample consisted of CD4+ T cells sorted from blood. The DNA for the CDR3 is TGTGCCAGTAGTTCCACCCCGGCGGGCACTGAAGCTTTCTTT. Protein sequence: CASSSTPAGTEAFF. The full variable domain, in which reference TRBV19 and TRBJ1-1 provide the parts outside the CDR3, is DGGITQSPKYLFRKEGQNVTLSCEQNLNHDAMYWYRQDPGQGLRLIYYSQIVNDFQKGDIAEGYSVSREKKESFPLTVTSAQKNPTAFYLCASSSTPAGTEAFFGQGTRLTVV.